This TCR beta chain was recorded in a study of T cells after yellow fever vaccination. Trimming took off 2 bases at V and 2 bases at J, with 10 bases between the two ends. This CDR3 has 14 amino acids. Germline V lookup: CDR1 SGHTA, CDR2 FQGNSA. TCRdb analysed the 5' RACE reads with MiXCR anew, one entry per CDR3 protein. The repertoire holds more than 90,000 distinct CDR3 sequences, approximately 8.4% seen once, with over 25% in the top ten. The TCR comes from a man aged 25 to 40 who received the YFV17D yellow fever vaccine. The rearrangement uses TRBV7-2 and TRBJ2-7; weak D call: TRBD1 (5 bases). The specimen comprised CD8+ T cells sorted from PBMCs, sampled 45 days after the yellow fever booster vaccination. In DNA, the CDR3 is TGTGCCAGCAGCTTACCAGGGTTCGCCTACGAGCAGTACTTC. Amino acid sequence: CASSLPGFAYEQYF.